What follows are 7 T cell receptor beta chains derived from one specimen sequenced in a study of blood T cell repertoires in COVID-19. Assay used: immunoSEQ multiplex PCR; TCRdb lists only in-frame clones, some missing. This table has approximately 85,000 clones, about 82% appearing once. Material for sequencing was peripheral blood. The source is an elderly woman in a cohort sampled during active or convalescent COVID-19.

This chain uses TRBV7-2 with TRBJ2-1; 9 bases map to TRBD1. The junction had 11 bases not matched to a gene; V was cut back by 1 base and J by 10 bases. This CDR3 comprises 16 residues. From germline, CDR1 is SGHTA and CDR2 FQGNSA. CDR3 sequence reads: CASSLGRDRVSWEQFF. The DNA for the CDR3 is TGTGCCAGCAGCTTAGGTCGGGACAGGGTTTCATGGGAGCAGTTCTTC.

This clone has a single count. The chain combines TRBV18 with TRBJ1-5; 10 bases are shared with TRBD1. Germline V gene data show CDR1 as KGHSH and CDR2 as LQKENI. V lost 4 bases to trimming and J lost 6 bases; unmatched junction nucleotides: 9. CDR3 size: 16 residues. CDR3 nucleotides: TGTGCCAGCTCACGCGGGACAGGGGAATCTAGTCAGCCCCAGCATTTT. Encoded protein: CASSRGTGESSQPQHF.

This chain uses TRBV28 with TRBJ2-1, with a tentative D call TRBD1 (6 bases). CDR1 and CDR2 (germline): MDHEN, SYDVKM. There are 16 residues in the CDR3. V lost 7 bases and J 3 bases, leaving 19 bases between the germline ends. The CDR3 reads CASTAQRSGVYNEQFF. The CDR3 region has the DNA TGTGCCAGCACTGCCCAGCGGTCAGGGGTCTACAATGAGCAGTTCTTC.

As to this clone: One junction end does not reproduce the germline sequence, and a read error may be involved. The chain employs TRBV3-1 (or the pseudogene TRBV3-2) and TRBJ2-3; D is uncertain. Germline values: CDR1 LGHDT, CDR2 YNNKEL (reference sequence). The CDR3 has 11 amino acids. CDR3 nucleotides: TGTGCCAGCCGCCAACTGGATACGCAGTATTTT. Its protein product is CASRQLDTQYF.

CDR3 coding DNA: TGTGCCAACGACCCGCAGGGGGCCCCGAACACTGAAGCTTTCTTT. This sequence encodes CANDPQGAPNTEAFF. The chain links TRBV7-9 to TRBJ1-1; 8 positions agree with TRBD1. With V trimmed by 10 bases and J by 1 base, 11 bases remained unmatched. CDR1 SEHNR and CDR2 FQNEAQ come from the germline V gene (reference sequence). This CDR3 region has 15 residues.

V is TRBV6-1 and J is TRBJ1-1; D ambiguous. The CDR3 has 13 amino acids. The V end lost 0 bases, the J end lost 4 bases, and 6 bases lay between the germline ends. In germline, CDR1 is MNHNS, CDR2 SASEGT. The CDR3 region is CASSEARATEAFF. The DNA for the CDR3 is TGTGCCAGCAGTGAAGCGCGGGCCACTGAAGCTTTCTTT.

The chain is built from TRBV29-1 and TRBJ2-5; a possible D gene is TRBD2 (7 bases). With 4 bases removed from V and 5 bases from J, the gap between germline ends came to 11 bases. This CDR3 has 12 residues. The V gene's germline CDR1 is SQVTM and CDR2 ANQGSEA. The CDR3 sequence: CSVVGGGETQYF. The CDR3 nucleotides are TGCAGCGTTGTGGGGGGGGGCGAGACCCAGTACTTC.